Presented here are 9 T cell receptor beta chains from one specimen sequenced in a study of blood T cell repertoires in COVID-19. Data came from immunoSEQ multiplex PCR; TCRdb stores just in-frame clones and leaves some out. This sample has around 20,000 clones; nearly 90% occur once, and the top ten carry roughly 7.1%. The sequenced sample consisted of peripheral blood. All receptors derive from a human donor with active COVID-19. The donor label of this sample is uncertain.

This clone is large by share. Different DNA sequences within this sample yield the same CDR3. The V and J genes are TRBV4-2 and TRBJ2-7; the match to TRBD2 covers 8 bases. The ends lost 1 base at V and 1 base at J; junction bases unmatched: 3. CDR3 size: 15 residues. From germline, CDR1 is LGHNA and CDR2 YNFKEQ. The DNA of the CDR3 is TGTGCCAGCAGCCAAGCGGCTAGCGGGTCCTACGAGCAGTACTTC. It translates to CASSQAASGSYEQYF.

The V call is TRBV10-2, the J call TRBJ2-1; TRBD2 matches at 9 bases. The CDR3 runs 18 residues. Losses at the gene ends were 0 bases for V and 5 bases for J; bases not matched to a gene: 11. The germline V gene encodes CDR1 WSHSY and CDR2 SAAADI. The CDR3 loop is CASSESMYVAGANNEQFF. CDR3 DNA sequence: TGCGCCAGCAGTGAGTCTATGTACGTAGCGGGAGCAAACAATGAGCAGTTCTTC.

This chain links TRBV6-2 or TRBV6-3 with TRBJ2-7, with D possibly matching TRBD2 (7 bases). V gave up 0 bases and J gave up 6 bases, with 21 bases separating them. The V gene's germline CDR1 is MNHEY and CDR2 SVGEGT. The CDR3 has 17 residues. The CDR3 reads CASSYSLVVPGGSEQYF. As DNA, the CDR3 is TGTGCCAGCAGTTACTCCCTAGTCGTGCCGGGGGGCTCCGAGCAGTACTTC.

The gene calls are TRBV4-2 and TRBJ2-7; D might be TRBD1 (6 bases). V lost 3 bases, J lost 4 bases, and 13 bases lay in between. This CDR3 is built from 14 residues. Germline-derived CDR1 and CDR2 are LGHNA and YNFKEQ. The CDR3 loop reads CASSHSRGGYEQYF. Here the CDR3 DNA reads TGTGCCAGCAGCCACTCCAGGGGTGGGTACGAGCAGTACTTC.

This clone was detected only a few times. The CDR3: CAWSSGSGTDTQYF. The CDR3 DNA follows: TGTGCCTGGAGTAGCGGGAGTGGCACAGATACGCAGTATTTT. The gene calls are TRBV30 and TRBJ2-3; 8 positions agree with TRBD2. The V segment lost 2 bases and the J segment 1 base; nucleotides outside the gene matches: 2. The CDR3 is 14 amino acids. Per germline, CDR1 GTSNPN and CDR2 SVGIG (reference sequence).

This clone was observed once. The chain is built from TRBV7-2 and TRBJ2-4; the D gene is possibly TRBD1 (5 bases). The CDR3 covers 14 residues. V was clipped by 2 bases and J by 5 bases, with 10 bases between them. In germline, CDR1 is SGHTA, CDR2 FQGNSA. The CDR3 nucleotides read TGTGCCAGCAGCTTAAAAAGCAGGGAAAACATTCAGTACTTC. This encodes CASSLKSRENIQYF.

V gene TRBV14 combines with J gene TRBJ2-1; TRBD2 matches 11 bases. The CDR3 contains 15 residues. Germline V gene lookup returns CDR1 SGHDN and CDR2 FVKESK. The V segment lost 6 bases and the J segment 7 bases; nucleotides outside the gene matches: 8. The CDR3 nucleotides read TGTGCCAGCAGGACGACTAGCGGGGTGGGGAATGAGCAGTTCTTC. It is translated as CASRTTSGVGNEQFF.

This chain connects TRBV28 to TRBJ2-7; TRBD2 aligns across 12 bases. Per the germline V gene, CDR1 is MDHEN and CDR2 is SYDVKM. V dropped 2 bases and J dropped 1; count of bases not matched to a gene: 9. The CDR3 loop spans 18 amino acids. The CDR3 sequence: CASSLTTSGSFRSYEQYF. The CDR3 DNA reads TGTGCCAGCAGTTTAACGACTAGCGGGAGCTTTCGGTCCTACGAGCAGTACTTC. Combining the CDR3 with reference TRBV28 and TRBJ2-7 gives the whole variable domain DVKVTQSSRYLVKRTGEKVFLECVQDMDHENMFWYRQDPGLGLRLIYFSYDVKMKEKGDIPEGYSVSREKKERFSLILESASTNQTSMYLCASSLTTSGSFRSYEQYFGPGTRLTVT.

V gene TRBV14 combines with J gene TRBJ1-2; D not certain. The germline V gene encodes CDR1 SGHDN and CDR2 FVKESK. The CDR3 has 15 residues. V was cut by 3 bases and J by 6 bases, with 17 bases left in between. The CDR3 is CASSHWRTQEDGYTF. The CDR3 bases are TGTGCCAGCAGCCACTGGAGGACCCAAGAGGATGGCTACACCTTC.